These T cell receptor beta chains were read from a single sample in a study of beta chain features in type 1 diabetes. TCRdb's table, derived via immunoSEQ multiplex PCR, lists solely in-frame clones and lacks some. The data contain around 110,000 clones, about 15% of them singletons. The sequenced sample was central memory CD4+ T cells from blood. These receptors were taken from a man younger than 45 with type 1 diabetes. The CDR3 runs from the conserved cysteine through the conserved F or W. A D gene is named only where the DNA matches it firmly. Rows give clone size only sometimes, using once, few, many, or a class for an expanded clone.

abundance	d_gene	v_gene	j_gene	CDR3nt	CDR3aa
-	-	TRBV4-3	TRBJ1-2	TGCGCCAGCAGCCAAGATTCGAATGGCTACACCTTC	CASSQDSNGYTF
-	-	TRBV7-2	TRBJ2-1	TGTGCCAGCAGCCCCCTCGCGGTAGGCTCCTACAATGAGCAGTTCTTC	CASSPLAVGSYNEQFF
-	TRBD2	TRBV7-2	TRBJ2-1	TGTGCCAGCAGCACATGGACTAGCGGATACAATGAGCAGTTCTTC	CASSTWTSGYNEQFF
medium-sized	-	TRBV18	TRBJ1-1	TGTGCCAGCTCACCACCGGGGGGCCGGGACACTGAAGCTTTCTTT	CASSPPGGRDTEAFF
-	TRBD2	TRBV9	TRBJ2-3	TGTGCCAGCAGCACCGGGACTAGCGGGGGCACAGATACGCAGTATTTT	CASSTGTSGGTDTQYF
-	-	TRBV7-9	TRBJ1-5	TGTGCCAGCAGACAACAGGATCAGCCCCAGCATTTT	CASRQQDQPQHF
few	TRBD2	TRBV7-2	TRBJ2-1	TGTGCCAGCAGCCCCCGGGCGGGGGGTTACAATGAGCAGTTCTTC	CASSPRAGGYNEQFF
few	-	TRBV30	TRBJ1-2	TGTGCCTGGAGTGTACGAGCTAACTATGGCTACACCTTC	CAWSVRANYGYTF
-	-	TRBV7-2	TRBJ1-2	TGTGCCAGCAGCTTAGTGGCAGACTATGGCTACACCTTC	CASSLVADYGYTF
few	-	TRBV7-2	TRBJ2-3	TGTGCCAGCACCTCCGGACCTAGCACAGATACGCAGTATTTT	CASTSGPSTDTQYF
-	-	TRBV4-3	TRBJ2-5	TGCGCCAGCAGCCAAGTCCCAGAACAAGAGACCCAGTACTTC	CASSQVPEQETQYF
few	TRBD1	TRBV18	TRBJ1-1	TGTGCCAGCTCACCAGGACAGGGGGTTGAAGCTTTCTTT	CASSPGQGVEAFF
many	-	TRBV2	TRBJ2-3	TGTGCCAGCAGTGTGCGGGGCAACACAGATACGCAGTATTTT	CASSVRGNTDTQYF
few	TRBD2	TRBV4-1	TRBJ2-3	TGCGCCAGCAGCCCTATTCACACTAGCGGGGGGGCAGATACGCAGTATTTT	CASSPIHTSGGADTQYF
few	-	TRBV4-2	TRBJ1-3	TGTGCCAGCAGCCAGGTGGAGACGAGCTCTGGAAACACCATATATTTT	CASSQVETSSGNTIYF
-	-	TRBV9	TRBJ2-1	TGTGCCAGCAGCGTAGCACCGTTTCAGGGGAATGAGCAGTTCTTC	CASSVAPFQGNEQFF
-	TRBD1	TRBV5-1	TRBJ2-2	TGCGCCAGCAGCCAACAGGGGGTTTACACCGGGGAGCTGTTTTTT	CASSQQGVYTGELFF
few	TRBD2	TRBV2	TRBJ2-2	TGTGCCAGCAGTTCGGGACTAGCGGGGTTAACCGGGGAGCTGTTTTTT	CASSSGLAGLTGELFF
few	TRBD1	TRBV2	TRBJ1-5	TGTGCCAGCAGCGAGGGGGCTCGACAGCCCCAGCATTTT	CASSEGARQPQHF
-	TRBD1	TRBV6-1	TRBJ2-3	TGTGCCAGCAATTGGGACAGGCAGTATTTT	CASNWDRQYF
-	-	TRBV28	TRBJ2-3	TGTGCCAGCCTGAGGGCGCAGTATTTT	CASLRAQYF
-	-	TRBV28	TRBJ2-5	TGTGCCAGCAGCCGGAGGTACCAAGAGACCCAGTACTTC	CASSRRYQETQYF
-	TRBD1	TRBV28	TRBJ2-6	TGTGCCAGGGGCTCCCGCAGAGGGGGCGCCAGGTCTGGGGCCAACGTCCTGACTTTC	CARGSRRGGARSGANVLTF
-	-	TRBV25-1	TRBJ2-3	TGTGCCAGCAGTGACTTATTGGGCCGGGGAGGAGTAGATACGCAGTATTTT	CASSDLLGRGGVDTQYF
few	TRBD1	TRBV30	TRBJ2-1	TGTGCCTGGAGTCCCCGGGACAGAGGGACCTACAATGAGCAGTTCTTC	CAWSPRDRGTYNEQFF
many	-	TRBV2	TRBJ1-6	TGTGCCAGCGGCGGGTCACCCCTCCACTTT	CASGGSPLHF
few	-	TRBV27	TRBJ2-2	TGTGCCAGCACCTTCGACTCTCACGGTGGGGAGCTGTTTTTT	CASTFDSHGGELFF
-	TRBD2	TRBV29-1	TRBJ2-3	TGCAGCGTTGAAGATCACCTAGCGGGGGGTGGTACGCAGTATTTT	CSVEDHLAGGGTQYF
-	TRBD1	TRBV6-5	TRBJ2-7	TGTGCCAGCAGTTTACAGGGGGCCTACGACGAGCAGTACTTC	CASSLQGAYDEQYF
few	-	TRBV5-1	TRBJ2-5	TGCGCCAGCAGCTCACAAGAGACCCAGTACTTC	CASSSQETQYF
few	-	TRBV7-2	TRBJ2-7	TGTGCCAGCAGCATAGAATCCTACGAGCAGTACTTC	CASSIESYEQYF
few	-	TRBV30	TRBJ1-3	TGTGCCTGGAGTCTACTTGGAAACACCATATATTTT	CAWSLLGNTIYF
few	-	TRBV30	TRBJ1-3	TGTGCCTGGAGTGGGGTTGGCACCATATATTTT	CAWSGVGTIYF
-	-	TRBV7-2	TRBJ1-1	TGTGCCAGCAGCTTTCAGGTTGGCAGGGCGAACACTGAAGCTTTCTTT	CASSFQVGRANTEAFF